Below, one T cell receptor beta chain is given with its context. The data belong to a study of T cell responses to AZD1222 COVID-19 vaccine. The repertoire was sequenced with immunoSEQ multiplex PCR; TCRdb's copy has only in-frame clones and lacks some. The sample includes some 110,000 clones, more than 75% of them seen just once. Trimming at V came to 5 bases and at J to 6 bases, leaving 9 bases not matched to a gene. CDR1 and CDR2 from the germline V gene are MDHEN and SYDVKM. The length of the CDR3 is 15 residues. The chain employs TRBV28 and TRBJ2-1; 8 positions agree with TRBD2. This material consisted of peripheral blood, taken 28 days after the second AZD1222 dose. The TCR sequence derives from an adult who received the AZD1222 COVID-19 vaccine. CDR3 sequence: CASSGGGLASNEQFF. The CDR3 nucleotides read TGTGCCAGCAGTGGGGGTGGACTAGCATCCAATGAGCAGTTCTTC.